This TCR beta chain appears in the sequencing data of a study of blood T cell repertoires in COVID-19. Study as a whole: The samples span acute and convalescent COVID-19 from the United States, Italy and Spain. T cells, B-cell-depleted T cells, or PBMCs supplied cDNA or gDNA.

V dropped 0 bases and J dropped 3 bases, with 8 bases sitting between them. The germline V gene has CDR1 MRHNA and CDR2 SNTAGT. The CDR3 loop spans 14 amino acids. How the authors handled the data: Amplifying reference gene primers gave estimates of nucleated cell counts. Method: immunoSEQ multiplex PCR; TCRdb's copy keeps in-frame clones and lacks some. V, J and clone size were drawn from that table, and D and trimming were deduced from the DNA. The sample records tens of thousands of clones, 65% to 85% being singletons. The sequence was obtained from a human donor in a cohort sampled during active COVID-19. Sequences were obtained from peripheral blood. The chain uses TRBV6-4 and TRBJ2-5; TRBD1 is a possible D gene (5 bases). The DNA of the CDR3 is TGTGCCAGCAGTGACTCGTGCAGGGAAGAGACCCAGTACTTC. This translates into CASSDSCREETQYF.